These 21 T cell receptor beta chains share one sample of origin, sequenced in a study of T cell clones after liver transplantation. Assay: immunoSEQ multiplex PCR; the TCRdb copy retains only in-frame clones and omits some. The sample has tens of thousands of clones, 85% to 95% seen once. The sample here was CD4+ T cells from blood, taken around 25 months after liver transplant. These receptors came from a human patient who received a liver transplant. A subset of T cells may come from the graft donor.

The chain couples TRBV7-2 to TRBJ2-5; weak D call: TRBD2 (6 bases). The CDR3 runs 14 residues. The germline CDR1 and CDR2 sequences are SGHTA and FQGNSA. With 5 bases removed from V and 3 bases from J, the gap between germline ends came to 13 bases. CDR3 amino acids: CASSLRGGKETQYF. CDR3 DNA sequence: TGTGCCAGCAGCCTTCGGGGCGGGAAAGAGACCCAGTACTTC.

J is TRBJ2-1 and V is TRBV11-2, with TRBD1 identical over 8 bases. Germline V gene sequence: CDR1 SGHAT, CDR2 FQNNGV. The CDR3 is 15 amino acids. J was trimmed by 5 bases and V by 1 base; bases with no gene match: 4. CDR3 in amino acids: CASSLGDRGNNEQFF. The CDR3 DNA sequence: TGTGCCAGCAGCTTAGGAGACAGGGGAAACAATGAGCAGTTCTTC.

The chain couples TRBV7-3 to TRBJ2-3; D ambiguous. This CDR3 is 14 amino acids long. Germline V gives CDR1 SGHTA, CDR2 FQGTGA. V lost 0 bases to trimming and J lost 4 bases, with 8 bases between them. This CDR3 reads CASSLTASADTQYF. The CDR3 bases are TGTGCCAGCAGCTTAACAGCTTCCGCAGATACGCAGTATTTT.

The CDR3 sequence is CASSMGWTGGTYEQYF. The CDR3 coding sequence is TGTGCCAGTAGTATGGGGTGGACAGGGGGAACCTACGAGCAGTACTTC. The chain joins TRBV19 to TRBJ2-7; 10 bases match TRBD1. This CDR3 has 16 residues. Per germline, CDR1 LNHDA and CDR2 SQIVND (reference sequence). Unmatched junction bases numbered 7, after V lost 3 bases and J lost 2 bases.

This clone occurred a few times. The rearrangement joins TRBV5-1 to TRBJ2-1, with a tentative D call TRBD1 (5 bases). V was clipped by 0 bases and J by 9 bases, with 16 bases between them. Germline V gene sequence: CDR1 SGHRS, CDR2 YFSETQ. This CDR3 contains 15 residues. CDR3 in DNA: TGCGCCAGCAGCTTGGAGGGGCCTGGGGTGGGTGAGCAGTTCTTC. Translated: CASSLEGPGVGEQFF.

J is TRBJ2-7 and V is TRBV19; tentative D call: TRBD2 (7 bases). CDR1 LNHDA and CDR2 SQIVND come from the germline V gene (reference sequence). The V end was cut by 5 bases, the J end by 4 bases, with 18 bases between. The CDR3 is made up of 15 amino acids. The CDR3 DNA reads TGTGCCAGTAGTCCCGCCCCGGGGGGCAGGTACGAGCAGTACTTC. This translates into CASSPAPGGRYEQYF.

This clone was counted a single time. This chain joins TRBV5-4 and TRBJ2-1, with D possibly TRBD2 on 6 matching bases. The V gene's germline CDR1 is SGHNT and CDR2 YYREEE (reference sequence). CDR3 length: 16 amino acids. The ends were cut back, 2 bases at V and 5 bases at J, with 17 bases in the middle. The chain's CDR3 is CASSFYGAGLDNEQFF. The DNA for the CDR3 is TGTGCCAGCAGCTTCTACGGGGCGGGGTTAGACAATGAGCAGTTCTTC.

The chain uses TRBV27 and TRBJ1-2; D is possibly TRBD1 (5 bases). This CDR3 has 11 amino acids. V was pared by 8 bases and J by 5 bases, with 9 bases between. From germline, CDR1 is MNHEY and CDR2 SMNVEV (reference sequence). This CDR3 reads CASGQKYGYTF. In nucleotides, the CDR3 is TGTGCCAGCGGACAAAAATATGGCTACACCTTC.

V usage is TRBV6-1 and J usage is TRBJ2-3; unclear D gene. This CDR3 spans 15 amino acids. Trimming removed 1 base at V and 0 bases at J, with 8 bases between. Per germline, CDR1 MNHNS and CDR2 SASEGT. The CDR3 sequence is CASSEGSHSTDTQYF. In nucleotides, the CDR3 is TGTGCCAGCAGTGAAGGTAGCCACAGCACAGATACGCAGTATTTT.

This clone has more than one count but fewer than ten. This CDR3 reads CASSIGRGPPAEAFF. Here the CDR3 DNA reads TGTGCCAGCAGCATCGGGCGAGGGCCCCCGGCTGAAGCTTTCTTT. The genes are TRBV11-3 and TRBJ1-1; D is undetermined. CDR3 length: 15 residues. V was trimmed by 5 bases and J by 6 bases, leaving 19 bases between them. CDR1 and CDR2 (germline): SGHNT, YENEEA.

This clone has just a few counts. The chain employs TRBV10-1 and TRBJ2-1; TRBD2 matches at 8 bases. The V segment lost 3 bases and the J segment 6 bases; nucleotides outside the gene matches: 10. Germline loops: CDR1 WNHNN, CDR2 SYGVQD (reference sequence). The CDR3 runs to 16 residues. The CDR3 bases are TGCGCCAGCAGTGAATGGGAGAAGCGGGAGACCAATGAGCAGTTCTTC. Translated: CASSEWEKRETNEQFF.

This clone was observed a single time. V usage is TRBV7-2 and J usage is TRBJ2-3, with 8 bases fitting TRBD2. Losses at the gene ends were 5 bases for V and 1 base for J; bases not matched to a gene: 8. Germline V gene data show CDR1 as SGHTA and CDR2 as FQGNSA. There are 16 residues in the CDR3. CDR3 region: CASSPGGAYGTDTQYF. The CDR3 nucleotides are TGTGCCAGCAGCCCGGGAGGGGCTTATGGCACAGATACGCAGTATTTT.

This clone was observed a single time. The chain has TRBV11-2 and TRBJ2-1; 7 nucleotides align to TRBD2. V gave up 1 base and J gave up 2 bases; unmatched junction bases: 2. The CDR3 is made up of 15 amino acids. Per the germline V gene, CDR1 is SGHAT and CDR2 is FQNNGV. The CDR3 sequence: CASSLVGLPYNEQFF. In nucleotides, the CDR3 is TGTGCCAGCAGCTTAGTGGGACTACCCTACAATGAGCAGTTCTTC.

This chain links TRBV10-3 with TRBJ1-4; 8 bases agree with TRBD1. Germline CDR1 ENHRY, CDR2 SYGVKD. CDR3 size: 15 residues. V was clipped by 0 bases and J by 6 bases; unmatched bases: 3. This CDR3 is CAISESETGDEKLFF. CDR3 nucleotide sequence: TGTGCCATCAGTGAGTCTGAGACAGGGGATGAAAAACTGTTTTTT.

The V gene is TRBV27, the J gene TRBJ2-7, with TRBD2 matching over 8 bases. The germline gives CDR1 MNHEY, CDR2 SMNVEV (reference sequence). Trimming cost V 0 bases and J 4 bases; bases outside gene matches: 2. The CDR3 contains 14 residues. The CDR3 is CASSLSGGRYEQYF. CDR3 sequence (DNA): TGTGCCAGCAGTTTATCTGGCGGGAGGTACGAGCAGTACTTC.

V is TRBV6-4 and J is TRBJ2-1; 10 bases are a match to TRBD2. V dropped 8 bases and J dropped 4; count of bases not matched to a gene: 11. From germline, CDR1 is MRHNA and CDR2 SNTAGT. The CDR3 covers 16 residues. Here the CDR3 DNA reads TGTGCCAGCCTCCTAAGCGGGAGGGCACTTTACAATGAGCAGTTCTTC. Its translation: CASLLSGRALYNEQFF.

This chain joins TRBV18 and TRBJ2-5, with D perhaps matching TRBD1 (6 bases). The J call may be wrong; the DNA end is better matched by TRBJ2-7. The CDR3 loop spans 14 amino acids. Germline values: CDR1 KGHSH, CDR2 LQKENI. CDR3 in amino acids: CASSRTDSSYEQYF. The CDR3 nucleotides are TGTGCCAGCTCGAGGACAGATAGCTCCTACGAGCAGTACTTC.

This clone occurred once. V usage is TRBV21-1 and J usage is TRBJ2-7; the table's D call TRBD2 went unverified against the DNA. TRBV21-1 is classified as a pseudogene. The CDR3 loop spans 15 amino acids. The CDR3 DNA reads TGTGCCAGCAGCAAGATAAAGCGGGGGACCTACGAGCAGTACTTC. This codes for CASSKIKRGTYEQYF.

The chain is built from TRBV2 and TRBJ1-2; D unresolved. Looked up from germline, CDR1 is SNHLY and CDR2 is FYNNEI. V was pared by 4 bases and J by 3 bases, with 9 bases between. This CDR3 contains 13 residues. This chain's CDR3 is CASSAWEYYGYTF. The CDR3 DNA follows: TGTGCCAGCAGTGCTTGGGAGTACTATGGCTACACCTTC.

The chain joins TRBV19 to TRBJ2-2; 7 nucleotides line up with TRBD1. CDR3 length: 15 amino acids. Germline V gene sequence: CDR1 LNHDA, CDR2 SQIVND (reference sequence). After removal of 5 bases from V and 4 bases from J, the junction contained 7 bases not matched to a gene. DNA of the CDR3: TGTGCCAGTAGTCCTGGGGACAGATCCACCGGGGAGCTGTTTTTT. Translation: CASSPGDRSTGELFF.

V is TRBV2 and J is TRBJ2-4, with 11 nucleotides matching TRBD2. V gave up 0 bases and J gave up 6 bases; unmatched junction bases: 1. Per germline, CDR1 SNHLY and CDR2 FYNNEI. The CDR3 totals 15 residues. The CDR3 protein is CASSEAGTSGNIQYF. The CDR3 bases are TGTGCCAGCAGTGAAGCGGGGACTAGCGGAAACATTCAGTACTTC.